One and the same sample provided the 24 T cell receptor beta chains below, sequenced in a study of technical replicates of blood from several donors. Generated by immunoSEQ multiplex PCR, the TCRdb table keeps only in-frame clones and is missing some. The data show tens of thousands of clones, with about 91% seen just once and about 0.38% held by the top ten. Sequenced sample: T cells isolated from PBMCs. These receptors came from a human donor in good health. Some clones in this sample may be carry-over from other donors' samples.

This clone was recorded once. The rearrangement links TRBV30 to TRBJ1-1, with D possibly TRBD1 on 6 matching bases. The germline V gene encodes CDR1 GTSNPN and CDR2 SVGIG (reference sequence). The germline V and J ends were trimmed by 5 bases and 8 bases, with 18 bases remaining between them. The CDR3 length is 13 residues. In DNA, the CDR3 is TGTGCCTGGCAACCAAGCCCCGGGACAGAAGCTTTCTTT. Amino acid sequence: CAWQPSPGTEAFF.

CDR3 in DNA: TGTGCCAGTAGTATCGCATCCGGGACAGGGATGGTCGGGGAGCTGTTTTTT. The encoded protein is CASSIASGTGMVGELFF. V gene TRBV19 combines with J gene TRBJ2-2, with 9 bases aligning to TRBD1. This CDR3 has 17 residues. Germline CDR1 and CDR2: LNHDA and SQIVND (reference sequence). Trimming at V came to 3 bases and at J to 7 bases, leaving 12 bases not matched to a gene.

The chain recombines TRBV6-1 with TRBJ1-2; 7 bases line up with TRBD1. This CDR3 has 12 amino acids. CDR1 and CDR2 (germline): MNHNS, SASEGT. V gave up 3 bases and J gave up 5 bases; unmatched junction bases: 0. CDR3 residues: CASSETGYGYTF. CDR3 in DNA: TGTGCCAGCAGTGAGACAGGGTATGGCTACACCTTC.

J is TRBJ1-2 and V is TRBV28, with D tentatively TRBD1 (5 bases). The CDR3 extends over 14 amino acids. The V gene lost 5 bases and the J gene lost 0 bases, with 10 bases spanning the gap. The germline V gene encodes CDR1 MDHEN and CDR2 SYDVKM. The CDR3 protein is CASSIGGTNYGYTF. The CDR3, as DNA: TGTGCCAGCAGTATTGGGGGGACTAACTATGGCTACACCTTC.

This rearrangement joins TRBV19 to TRBJ1-5; no clear D gene. With 0 bases removed from V and 7 bases from J, the gap between germline ends came to 10 bases. CDR3 size: 14 residues. Per the germline V gene, CDR1 is LNHDA and CDR2 is SQIVND (reference sequence). CDR3 in amino acids: CASSIDGSGQPQHF. DNA of the CDR3: TGTGCCAGTAGTATAGACGGGTCCGGACAGCCCCAGCATTTT.

This CDR3 reads CASSILGAKEQFF. The CDR3 coding sequence is TGTGCCAGCAGCATCTTGGGGGCTAAAGAGCAGTTCTTC. The gene calls are TRBV7-2 and TRBJ2-1; a weak D match, TRBD1 (6 bases). The CDR3 consists of 13 residues. Germline V CDR1 and CDR2: SGHTA, FQGNSA. V lost 5 bases, J lost 10 bases, and 15 bases lay in between.

The rearrangement joins TRBV10-3 to TRBJ2-1; TRBD2 aligns across 10 bases. The CDR3 is 14 amino acids. V was clipped by 8 bases and J by 9 bases; unmatched bases: 10. Germline lookup yields CDR1 ENHRY and CDR2 SYGVKD. The CDR3: CAIGLAGGLGEQFF. CDR3 bases: TGTGCCATCGGTTTAGCGGGAGGTCTAGGTGAGCAGTTCTTC.

This rearrangement joins TRBV9 to TRBJ2-1; TRBD1 is a possible D gene (5 bases). CDR3 size: 13 residues. Trimming took 6 bases from V and 4 from J, leaving 11 bases between them. CDR1 and CDR2 (germline): SGDLS, YYNGEE. The CDR3 bases are TGTGCCAGCACCCTCCCAGGGTACAATGAGCAGTTCTTC. Encoded protein: CASTLPGYNEQFF.

The CDR3 sequence: CASSSPLRRGNYNEQFF. The CDR3 bases are TGTGCCAGTAGTAGTCCTTTAAGGCGGGGGAACTACAATGAGCAGTTCTTC. The chain employs TRBV19 and TRBJ2-1; 7 bases are a match to TRBD2. The CDR3 totals 17 residues. J lost 3 bases, V lost 4 bases, and 12 bases had no gene match. Germline-derived CDR1 and CDR2 are LNHDA and SQIVND (reference sequence).

The genes are TRBV2 and TRBJ2-5, with TRBD2 matching over 7 bases. The V segment lost 7 bases and the J segment 4 bases; nucleotides outside the gene matches: 12. The CDR3 extends over 15 amino acids. Germline assignment: CDR1 SNHLY and CDR2 FYNNEI. CDR3 sequence: CASNLPGGGRETQYF. CDR3 in DNA: TGTGCCAGCAACTTACCGGGAGGCGGGCGAGAGACCCAGTACTTC.

The CDR3, as DNA: TGCAGCGTTTCAGCGGGAGGGCTGTACAATGAGCAGTTCTTC. This sequence encodes CSVSAGGLYNEQFF. The chain couples TRBV29-1 to TRBJ2-1, with 10 bases aligning to TRBD2. Germline assignment: CDR1 SQVTM and CDR2 ANQGSEA. V was pared by 5 bases and J by 4 bases, with 5 bases of the junction left unmatched. The CDR3 is made up of 14 amino acids.

This clone has a single count. V usage is TRBV28 and J usage is TRBJ2-1; D is perhaps TRBD2 (5 bases). V dropped 3 bases and J dropped 0 bases, with 9 bases sitting between them. The CDR3 runs 15 residues. CDR1 and CDR2 (germline): MDHEN, SYDVKM. The CDR3 is CASSFRRASYNEQFF. The DNA of the CDR3 is TGTGCCAGCAGTTTCCGGCGGGCCTCCTACAATGAGCAGTTCTTC.

The chain recombines TRBV2 with TRBJ2-7; 12 bases fit TRBD2. The CDR3 length is 19 residues. Germline loops: CDR1 SNHLY, CDR2 FYNNEI. V shed 6 bases, J shed 4 bases, and the junction held 19 bases outside the gene matches. The CDR3 spells CASRGTKTLLAGGLYEQYF. CDR3 coding DNA: TGTGCCAGCAGGGGGACCAAGACTTTACTAGCGGGAGGCTTGTACGAGCAGTACTTC.

The chain has TRBV5-1 and TRBJ2-2; weak D call: TRBD2 (6 bases). V was shortened by 1 base and J by 0 bases, with 10 bases between the two germline ends. The CDR3 contains 16 residues. Looked up from germline, CDR1 is SGHRS and CDR2 is YFSETQ. The CDR3 is CASSLLGGSNTGELFF. The CDR3 DNA reads TGCGCCAGCAGCTTGCTCGGGGGATCGAACACCGGGGAGCTGTTTTTT.

The chain has TRBV5-1 and TRBJ2-1, with 7 bases that match TRBD1. Losses at the gene ends were 2 bases for V and 8 bases for J; bases not matched to a gene: 7. The CDR3 length is 14 residues. The V gene's germline CDR1 is SGHRS and CDR2 YFSETQ. The CDR3 spells CASSLTGEMHEQFF. The CDR3 DNA is TGCGCCAGCAGCTTAACAGGGGAGATGCATGAGCAGTTCTTC. Using reference TRBV5-1 and TRBJ2-1 for the parts outside the CDR3, the full variable domain is KAGVTQTPRYLIKTRGQQVTLSCSPISGHRSVSWYQQTPGQGLQFLFEYFSETQRNKGNFPGRFSGRQFSNSRSEMNVSTLELGDSALYLCASSLTGEMHEQFFGPGTRLTVL.

The chain couples TRBV7-2 to TRBJ2-7; D gene unclear. Deletions cut 3 bases from V and 0 bases from J, with 3 bases between. Germline V gene lookup returns CDR1 SGHTA and CDR2 FQGNSA. The CDR3 has 12 residues. The CDR3 DNA sequence: TGTGCCAGCAGCTTTAGCTCCTACGAGCAGTACTTC. It specifies CASSFSSYEQYF.

The genes are TRBV7-9 and TRBJ2-2, with D possibly matching TRBD1 (6 bases). Germline V gene sequence: CDR1 SEHNR, CDR2 FQNEAQ (reference sequence). Deletions cut 5 bases from V and 2 bases from J, with 15 bases between. The CDR3 has 16 amino acids. The CDR3 DNA follows: TGTGCCAGCAGCCCCGACAGGACCCCTAACACCGGGGAGCTGTTTTTT. Translated, it gives CASSPDRTPNTGELFF.

The CDR3 nucleotides are TGTGCCTGGAACCAGGGAAGCACAGATACGCAGTATTTT. It translates to CAWNQGSTDTQYF. V and J are TRBV30 and TRBJ2-3; the D gene is possibly TRBD1 (5 bases). Germline CDR1 GTSNPN, CDR2 SVGIG (reference sequence). The length of the CDR3 is 13 residues. The V and J ends lost 4 bases and 0 bases respectively, with 8 bases between them. The entire variable domain, with the rest obtained from reference TRBV30 and TRBJ2-3, is as follows: SQTIHQWPATLVQPVGSPLSLECTVEGTSNPNLYWYRQAAGRGLQLLFYSVGIGQISSEVPQNLSASRPQDRQFILSSKKLLLSDSGFYLCAWNQGSTDTQYFGPGTRLTVL.

The chain couples TRBV6-6 to TRBJ1-1, with a tentative D call TRBD1 (6 bases). Looked up from germline, CDR1 is MNHNY and CDR2 is SVGAGI (reference sequence). Trimming left V 7 bases short and J 0 bases short, with 9 bases between. The CDR3 spans 13 residues. CDR3 nucleotides: TGTGCCAGCAAGAGGGGGATGAACACTGAAGCTTTCTTT. Protein sequence: CASKRGMNTEAFF.

V usage is TRBV6-5 and J usage is TRBJ1-1; possible D gene TRBD1, 5 bases. The CDR3 spans 14 residues. V lost 2 bases, J lost 2 bases, and 9 bases lay in between. The V gene's germline CDR1 is MNHEY and CDR2 SVGAGI. CDR3 DNA: TGTGCCAGCAGTTACGGGGGAGGCAACACTGAAGCTTTCTTT. Translated: CASSYGGGNTEAFF.

This chain joins TRBV11-2 and TRBJ2-1; 8 nucleotides agree with TRBD2. The V gene end was trimmed by 1 base and the J gene end by 8 bases; junction bases not matched to a gene: 13. This CDR3 comprises 17 residues. Germline V lookup: CDR1 SGHAT, CDR2 FQNNGV. The CDR3 DNA sequence: TGTGCCAGCAGCTTAGTGGAGCGGGAGATAGGGGTGCATGAGCAGTTCTTC. It yields the protein CASSLVEREIGVHEQFF.

The CDR3 sequence is CAIQTGTGGPDTQYF. CDR3 bases: TGTGCCATCCAAACCGGGACAGGGGGACCAGATACGCAGTATTTT. V usage is TRBV6-6 and J usage is TRBJ2-3; 11 bases line up with TRBD1. The CDR3 loop spans 15 amino acids. The ends lost 10 bases at V and 4 bases at J; junction bases unmatched: 10. Germline V CDR1 and CDR2: MNHNY, SVGAGI (reference sequence).

The V call is TRBV12-2, the J call TRBJ2-7; the DNA was not compared with TRBD1, the D call given in the table. TRBV12-2 is reported as a pseudogene. The CDR3 runs 14 residues. DNA for the CDR3: TGTGCAAGTCGCCCTAGGACAGTTGTATACGAGCAGTACTTC. It specifies CASRPRTVVYEQYF.

In this sample, this clone turned up a few times. V gene TRBV27 combines with J gene TRBJ1-2; TRBD1 aligns across 7 bases. The CDR3 is 11 residues long. V lost 6 bases to trimming and J lost 6 bases; unmatched junction nucleotides: 1. The germline V gene has CDR1 MNHEY and CDR2 SMNVEV (reference sequence). CDR3 loop: CASRDRDGYTF. CDR3 DNA sequence: TGTGCCAGCAGAGACAGGGATGGCTACACCTTC.